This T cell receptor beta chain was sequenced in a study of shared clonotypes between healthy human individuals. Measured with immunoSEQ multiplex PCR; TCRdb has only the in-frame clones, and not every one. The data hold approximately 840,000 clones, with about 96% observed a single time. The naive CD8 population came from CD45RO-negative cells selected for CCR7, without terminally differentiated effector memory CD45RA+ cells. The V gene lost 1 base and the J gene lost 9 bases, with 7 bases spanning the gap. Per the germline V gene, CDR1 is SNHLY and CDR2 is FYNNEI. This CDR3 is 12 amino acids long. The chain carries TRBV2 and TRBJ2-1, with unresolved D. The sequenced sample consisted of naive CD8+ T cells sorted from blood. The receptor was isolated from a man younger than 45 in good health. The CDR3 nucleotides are TGTGCCAGCAGTGAAGTTTTTGGTGAGCAGTTCTTC. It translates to CASSEVFGEQFF.